This paragraph covers one TCR beta chain sequence. The data were taken from a study of blood T cell repertoires in COVID-19. Background on the study: The samples span acute and convalescent COVID-19 from the United States, Italy and Spain. From T cells, B-cell-depleted T cells, or PBMCs came the material, which was cDNA or gDNA.

The J segment lost 4 bases and the V segment lost 0 bases, leaving 2 bases of the junction unmatched. Germline loops: CDR1 LNHNV, CDR2 YYDKDF (reference sequence). The CDR3 totals 14 residues. Under the authors' procedure: Amplified reference gene primers provided the basis for estimating nucleated cell counts. Only in-frame clones appear in the TCRdb table, and some are missing; sequencing was by immunoSEQ multiplex PCR. Clonal size and the V and J genes are those of that table, whereas D and trimming came from the DNA. The sample has around 180,000 clones, roughly 78% seen once. The receptor's source is a man between 65 and 85 years old with active or convalescent COVID-19. The material sequenced was peripheral blood. The chain carries TRBV15 and TRBJ1-1, with 7 nucleotides matching TRBD1. As DNA, the CDR3 is TGTGCCACCAGCAGAGAACAGGGGACCACTGAAGCTTTCTTT. Amino acids: CATSREQGTTEAFF.